Each of the 27 T cell receptor beta chains below was sequenced from the same sample in a study of OX40 agonist ivuxolimab in advanced cancers. The library was built by means of the immunoSEQ multiplex PCR assay. TCRdb provides this immuneACCESS table in a form limited to in-frame rearrangements. Some clones are lacking; in checked studies, under half of them reflect an unresolved V gene, and why the rest are absent is not known. Counted in this sample were roughly 67,000 clones; roughly 90% of them appeared once. In total, the top ten clones hold 10% of the sample. The sequencing used CD4+ or CD8+ T cells sorted from blood, collected in a trial of the OX40 agonist ivuxolimab. These receptors were obtained from an adult with an advanced solid tumor such as melanoma, head and neck, liver or kidney cancer.

V is TRBV25-1 and J is TRBJ1-4; a possible D gene is TRBD1 (5 bases). From germline, CDR1 is MGHDK and CDR2 SYGVNS. The CDR3 spans 17 residues. Trimming shortened V by 1 base and J by 0 bases, and 12 bases separated the two germline ends. This chain's CDR3 is CASSEFTGPATNEKLFF. In nucleotides, the CDR3 is TGTGCCAGCAGTGAATTCACAGGCCCTGCAACTAATGAAAAACTGTTTTTT. The variable domain in full, with the rest retrieved from reference TRBV25-1 and TRBJ1-4, is EADIYQTPRYLVIGTGKKITLECSQTMGHDKMYWYQQDPGMELHLIHYSYGVNSTEKGDLSSESTVSRIRTEHFPLTLESARPSHTSQYLCASSEFTGPATNEKLFFGSGTQLSVL.

The CDR3 is CASSSGTPYNEQFF. DNA for the CDR3: TGTGCCAGCAGCTCCGGGACCCCCTACAATGAGCAGTTCTTC. This chain connects TRBV5-6 to TRBJ2-1, with D possibly being TRBD1 or TRBD2 (5 bases each). The germline V and J ends were trimmed by 3 bases and 2 bases, with 9 bases remaining between them. Germline CDR1 and CDR2: SGHDT and YYEEEE. The CDR3 sequence is 14 residues long.

J is TRBJ2-5 and V is TRBV7-8; 8 bases match TRBD1. Germline lookup yields CDR1 SGHVS and CDR2 FQNEAQ. V trimming: 4 bases; J trimming: 5 bases; junction bases outside the gene matches: 9. This CDR3 is built from 15 residues. CDR3 sequence reads: CASSSSRGPRETQYF. In nucleotides, the CDR3 is TGTGCCAGCAGCTCTAGCAGGGGGCCGAGGGAGACCCAGTACTTC. The full variable domain, in which reference TRBV7-8 and TRBJ2-5 provide the parts outside the CDR3, is GAGVSQSPRYKVAKRGQDVALRCDPISGHVSLFWYQQALGQGPEFLTYFQNEAQLDKSGLPSDRFFAERPEGSVSTLKIQRTQQEDSAVYLCASSSSRGPRETQYFGPGTRLLVL.

The chain has TRBV19 and TRBJ1-2; D is unclear. CDR3 length: 12 amino acids. Germline assignment: CDR1 LNHDA and CDR2 SQIVND (reference sequence). Between the trimmed V and J ends, which lost 1 base and 7 bases, there was a span of 7 bases. CDR3 loop: CASSIGAVGYTF. The DNA for the CDR3 is TGTGCCAGTAGTATAGGGGCAGTTGGCTACACCTTC.

The CDR3: CASSPGGSYEQYF. DNA for the CDR3: TGTGCCAGCAGCCCGGGGGGCTCCTACGAGCAGTACTTC. The chain links TRBV5-4 to TRBJ2-7; 7 bases map to TRBD2. This CDR3 comprises 13 residues. Germline values: CDR1 SGHNT, CDR2 YYREEE (reference sequence). The trim removed 4 bases at V and 0 bases at J, leaving 1 base unmatched.

This clone was picked up a small number of times. The rearrangement links TRBV2 to TRBJ1-1, with TRBD1 as a possible D gene (5 bases). Germline V gives CDR1 SNHLY, CDR2 FYNNEI. With 4 bases removed from V and 0 bases from J, the gap between germline ends came to 21 bases. CDR3 size: 18 residues. CDR3 in amino acids: CASSVSRDRPSMNTEAFF. Written as DNA, the CDR3 is TGTGCCAGCAGTGTTTCGAGGGACCGGCCTAGCATGAACACTGAAGCTTTCTTT.

The gene calls are TRBV7-3 and TRBJ2-6; 9 nucleotides align to TRBD1. Germline CDR1 is SGHTA and CDR2 is FQGTGA. The CDR3 is 17 amino acids. J gave up 3 bases and V 3 bases, and 6 bases lay outside the gene matches. CDR3 sequence reads: CASSFTGGRGGANVLTF. For the CDR3, the DNA is TGTGCCAGCAGCTTTACAGGGGGCAGAGGTGGGGCCAACGTCCTGACTTTC.

The chain has TRBV7-2 and TRBJ1-6; no reliable D call. CDR1 SGHTA and CDR2 FQGNSA come from the germline V gene. V was clipped by 1 base and J by 9 bases, with 10 bases between them. The CDR3 has 14 amino acids. The CDR3 bases are TGTGCCAGCAGCTTAGAAGAGGAGAGTTCACCCCTCCACTTT. It yields the protein CASSLEEESSPLHF.

The rearrangement links TRBV2 to TRBJ1-1, with D possibly TRBD1 on 5 matching bases. V lost 3 bases and J lost 0, with 14 bases in between. Per the germline V gene, CDR1 is SNHLY and CDR2 is FYNNEI. CDR3 size: 16 residues. CDR3 in DNA: TGTGCCAGCAGTGACCCCTCTCGGGGGATGAACACTGAAGCTTTCTTT. Encoded protein: CASSDPSRGMNTEAFF.

With regard to this clone: Compared with germline, one end of the junction differs, possibly owing to a read error. V gene TRBV14 combines with J gene TRBJ1-2, with D hard to call. CDR1 SGHDN and CDR2 FVKESK come from the germline V gene. The CDR3 covers 17 residues. The CDR3 bases are TGTGCCAGCAGCCAAGATGGAGAACCGTCCTTTATCTATGGCTGCACCTTC. This codes for CASSQDGEPSFIYGCTF.

The chain carries TRBV7-9 and TRBJ2-7; 7 nucleotides line up with TRBD2. The CDR3 runs to 15 residues. Germline loops: CDR1 SEHNR, CDR2 FQNEAQ (reference sequence). V lost 3 bases to trimming and J lost 6 bases; unmatched junction nucleotides: 11. In nucleotides, the CDR3 is TGTGCCAGCAGCTTCCCGCAGCGGGGCAATAGCGAGCAGTACTTC. It codes for CASSFPQRGNSEQYF.

The chain has TRBV11-3 and TRBJ2-3, with a tentative D call TRBD2 (5 bases). CDR3 length: 13 residues. Germline V gene data show CDR1 as SGHNT and CDR2 as YENEEA. The ends were cut back, 3 bases at V and 6 bases at J, with 10 bases in the middle. CDR3 DNA: TGTGCCAGCAGCTTCCCTAGCTCGGATACGCAGTATTTT. Protein sequence: CASSFPSSDTQYF.

This clone has only one observation. This chain joins TRBV7-8 and TRBJ2-1, with TRBD2 matching over 9 bases. CDR3 length: 19 amino acids. Germline V lookup: CDR1 SGHVS, CDR2 FQNEAQ. After removal of 1 base from V and 0 bases from J, the junction contained 10 bases not matched to a gene. The CDR3 loop reads CASSLVLAGAQSSYNEQFF. The CDR3 nucleotides are TGTGCCAGCAGCTTAGTGTTAGCGGGGGCACAAAGCTCCTACAATGAGCAGTTCTTC. Variable domain in full (rest from reference TRBV7-8 and TRBJ2-1): GAGVSQSPRYKVAKRGQDVALRCDPISGHVSLFWYQQALGQGPEFLTYFQNEAQLDKSGLPSDRFFAERPEGSVSTLKIQRTQQEDSAVYLCASSLVLAGAQSSYNEQFFGPGTRLTVL.

This clone occurred a few times. This chain joins TRBV2 and TRBJ1-2, with D possibly being TRBD1 (5 bases). V lost 3 bases to trimming and J lost 5 bases, with 10 bases between them. Germline CDR1 and CDR2: SNHLY and FYNNEI. CDR3 length: 13 amino acids. CDR3 DNA sequence: TGTGCCAGCAGTGAGGGACGGACGTATGGCTACACCTTC. Its translation is CASSEGRTYGYTF.

The J gene is TRBJ1-4, the V gene TRBV30, with TRBD1 matching 10 bases. In germline, CDR1 is GTSNPN, CDR2 SVGIG (reference sequence). The CDR3 spans 18 residues. J lost 0 bases, V lost 2 bases, and 9 bases had no gene match. The CDR3 DNA reads as TGTGCCTGGAGTCCCCAGGGACAGGGGACCACAACTAATGAAAAACTGTTTTTT. It is translated as CAWSPQGQGTTTNEKLFF.

The CDR3 DNA reads as TGCGCCAGCAGCTGGGTCGGGGCCGGTGCAGATACGCAGTATTTT. The encoded protein is CASSWVGAGADTQYF. The genes are TRBV5-1 and TRBJ2-3; either TRBD1 or TRBD2 may supply D (5 bases each). Germline values: CDR1 SGHRS, CDR2 YFSETQ. CDR3 length equals 15 residues. Trimming removed 3 bases at V and 4 bases at J, with 15 bases between.

The chain couples TRBV4-3 to TRBJ2-1; a weak D match, TRBD2 (5 bases). In germline, CDR1 is LGHNA, CDR2 YSLEER. V was shortened by 1 base and J by 8 bases, with 15 bases between the two germline ends. The CDR3 length is 15 residues. The CDR3 DNA reads TGCGCCAGCAGCCAAGTTCCAAGAGCGGTCGATGAGCAGTTCTTC. Its translation is CASSQVPRAVDEQFF.

This chain uses TRBV7-8 with TRBJ1-5, with D possibly TRBD1 on 6 matching bases. V was shortened by 1 base and J by 2 bases, with 15 bases between the two germline ends. This CDR3 has 17 amino acids. Germline CDR1 is SGHVS and CDR2 is FQNEAQ. CDR3: CASSLVVRDIRNQPQHF. In nucleotides, the CDR3 is TGTGCCAGCAGCTTAGTGGTCCGGGACATACGCAATCAGCCCCAGCATTTT.

This chain connects TRBV5-6 to TRBJ1-1; D not certain. Trimming stripped 4 bases from V and 12 bases from J, with 19 bases between. The germline V gene has CDR1 SGHDT and CDR2 YYEEEE. The CDR3 consists of 13 residues. CDR3 DNA: TGTGCCAGCAGCCACCTGCTGGGTCAGATTCCTTTCTTT. It specifies CASSHLLGQIPFF.

The genes are TRBV6-5 and TRBJ1-6; D gene unclear. The CDR3 extends over 15 amino acids. Germline lookup yields CDR1 MNHEY and CDR2 SVGAGI. The V end was cut by 1 base, the J end by 4 bases, with 8 bases between. The CDR3 sequence is CASSYLEAYNSPLHF. Written as DNA, the CDR3 is TGTGCCAGCAGTTACTTGGAAGCATATAATTCACCCCTCCACTTT.

The chain has TRBV6-1 and TRBJ1-1; 7 positions match TRBD1. The CDR3 runs to 15 residues. The germline V gene has CDR1 MNHNS and CDR2 SASEGT. V dropped 3 bases and J dropped 2; count of bases not matched to a gene: 6. The CDR3 protein is CASSEWGQLNTEAFF. The CDR3 region has the DNA TGTGCCAGCAGTGAGTGGGGACAGCTTAACACTGAAGCTTTCTTT.

The chain has TRBV11-2 and TRBJ1-1; 7 bases line up with TRBD1. This CDR3 contains 15 residues. Germline-derived CDR1 and CDR2 are SGHAT and FQNNGV. V was clipped by 1 base and J by 5 bases; unmatched bases: 7. The CDR3 nucleotides read TGTGCCAGCAGCTTAGTCCCTACAGGGGAGACTGAAGCTTTCTTT. Translated: CASSLVPTGETEAFF.

The chain joins TRBV5-1 to TRBJ2-7; D is possibly TRBD1 (6 bases). Germline CDR1 reads SGHRS; CDR2 reads YFSETQ. The CDR3 consists of 15 residues. The V gene lost 1 base and the J gene lost 1 base, with 12 bases spanning the gap. This CDR3 reads CASSLIEDSSYEQYF. The CDR3 DNA is TGCGCCAGCAGCTTGATAGAGGACAGTTCCTACGAGCAGTACTTC.

V usage is TRBV7-2 and J usage is TRBJ2-3; TRBD2 agrees at 10 bases. Germline CDR1 and CDR2: SGHTA and FQGNSA. The CDR3 runs to 17 residues. Trimming cost V 0 bases and J 4 bases; bases outside gene matches: 7. The CDR3 reads CASSLAGAGGPPDTQYF. CDR3 DNA: TGTGCCAGCAGCTTAGCTGGAGCGGGGGGGCCCCCAGATACGCAGTATTTT.

The chain is built from TRBV6-8 and TRBJ2-1, with TRBD2 matching 8 bases. Germline-derived CDR1 and CDR2 are MNHGY and SAAAGT. The trim removed 0 bases at V and 2 bases at J, leaving 6 bases unmatched. This CDR3 comprises 17 residues. The CDR3 sequence: CASSYSREGDPYNEQFF. The CDR3, as DNA: TGTGCCAGCAGTTACTCCCGGGAGGGGGATCCCTACAATGAGCAGTTCTTC.

This chain joins TRBV6-1 and TRBJ1-1; D is undetermined. The CDR3 consists of 13 residues. Deletions cut 3 bases from V and 3 bases from J, with 8 bases between. Germline V gene data show CDR1 as MNHNS and CDR2 as SASEGT. The DNA for the CDR3 is TGTGCCAGCAGTGATGGACCCCACACTGAAGCTTTCTTT. It yields the protein CASSDGPHTEAFF.

This sequence joins TRBV5-4 and TRBJ1-2; D remains ambiguous. Germline V gene sequence: CDR1 SGHNT, CDR2 YYREEE (reference sequence). This CDR3 has 12 amino acids. Trimming cost V 0 bases and J 3 bases, with 3 bases left between them. The CDR3 sequence is CASSLGDYGYTF. DNA of the CDR3: TGTGCCAGCAGCTTGGGGGACTATGGCTACACCTTC.